The clone carrying this TCR beta chain occurred once. The data derive from a study of blood T cell repertoires in COVID-19. Clones were read by immunoSEQ multiplex PCR, and TCRdb kept only the in-frame ones, dropping some. This repertoire shows around 150,000 clones, 85% to 90% found once; its top ten account for approximately 3%. The CDR3 is 14 amino acids. V lost 6 bases and J lost 7; bases outside the gene matches: 10. Germline V gene sequence: CDR1 WSHSY, CDR2 SAAADI. The TCR sequence derives from a woman aged 55-75 years with active COVID-19. Sequenced sample: peripheral blood. The rearrangement uses TRBV10-2 and TRBJ2-3; 7 bases align to TRBD1. The CDR3 region is CASSTGQFRNTQYF. The CDR3 DNA reads TGCGCCAGCAGCACGGGACAGTTCAGGAATACGCAGTATTTT.